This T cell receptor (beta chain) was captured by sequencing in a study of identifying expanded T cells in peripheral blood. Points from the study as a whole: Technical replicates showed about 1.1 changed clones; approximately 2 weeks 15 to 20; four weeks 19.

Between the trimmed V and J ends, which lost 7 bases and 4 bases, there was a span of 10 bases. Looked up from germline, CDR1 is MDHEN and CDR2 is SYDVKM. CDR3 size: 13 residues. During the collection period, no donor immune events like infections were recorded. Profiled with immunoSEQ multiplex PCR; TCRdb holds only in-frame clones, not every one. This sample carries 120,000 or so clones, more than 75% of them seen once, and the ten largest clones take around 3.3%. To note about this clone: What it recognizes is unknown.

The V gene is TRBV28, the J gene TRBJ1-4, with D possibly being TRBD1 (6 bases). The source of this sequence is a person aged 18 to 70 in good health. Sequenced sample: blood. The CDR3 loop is CASKQGVNEKLFF. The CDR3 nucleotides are TGTGCCAGCAAACAGGGTGTTAATGAAAAACTGTTTTTT.